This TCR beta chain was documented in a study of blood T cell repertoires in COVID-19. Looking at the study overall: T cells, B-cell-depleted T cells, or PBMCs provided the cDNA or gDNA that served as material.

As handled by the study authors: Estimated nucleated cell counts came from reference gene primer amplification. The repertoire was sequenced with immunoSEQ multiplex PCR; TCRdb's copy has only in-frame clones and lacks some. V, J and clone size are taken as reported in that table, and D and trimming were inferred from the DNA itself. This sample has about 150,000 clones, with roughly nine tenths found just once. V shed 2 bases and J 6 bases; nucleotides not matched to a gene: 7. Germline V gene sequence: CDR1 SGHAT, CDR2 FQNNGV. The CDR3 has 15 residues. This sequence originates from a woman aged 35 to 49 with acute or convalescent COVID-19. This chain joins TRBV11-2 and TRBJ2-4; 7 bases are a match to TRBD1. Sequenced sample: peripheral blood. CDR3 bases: TGTGCCAGCAGCTTAACCAGGGACAGACGAAACATTCAGTACTTC. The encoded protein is CASSLTRDRRNIQYF.